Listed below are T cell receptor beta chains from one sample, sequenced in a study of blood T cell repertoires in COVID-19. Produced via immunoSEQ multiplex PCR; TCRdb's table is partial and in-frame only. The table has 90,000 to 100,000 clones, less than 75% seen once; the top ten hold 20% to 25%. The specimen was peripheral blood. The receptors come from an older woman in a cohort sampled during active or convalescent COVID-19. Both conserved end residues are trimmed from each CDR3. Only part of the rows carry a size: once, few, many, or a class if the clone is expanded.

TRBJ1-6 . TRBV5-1 ASSLETGNYNSPLH
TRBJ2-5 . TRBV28 ASSPWGQSQETQY
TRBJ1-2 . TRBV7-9 ASSLESGTGGRMDGYT
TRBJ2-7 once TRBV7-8 ASSPWGSSYEQY
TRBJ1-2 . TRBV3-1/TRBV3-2 ASSPSRGIIYGYT
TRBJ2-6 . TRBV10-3 AITAGQGYSGANVLT
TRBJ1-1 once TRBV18 ASSLAGGHTEAF
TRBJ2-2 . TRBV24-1 ATSDSPLGRGRTGELF
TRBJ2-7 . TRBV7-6 ASSLVPGDYEQY
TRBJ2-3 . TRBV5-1 ASRRQDRSDTQY
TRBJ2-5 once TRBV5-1 ASSSSGGETQY
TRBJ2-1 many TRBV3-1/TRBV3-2 ASREDGGGLGNEQF
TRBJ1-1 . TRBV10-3 AISDTTTGLTEAF
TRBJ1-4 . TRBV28 ASSGTGQGNEKLF
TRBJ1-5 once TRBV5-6 ASSLGGGLSNQPQH
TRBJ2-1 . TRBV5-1 ASRTGGAHNEQF
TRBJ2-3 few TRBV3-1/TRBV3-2 ASSRTSVSTDTQY
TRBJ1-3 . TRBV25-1 ASSDQTVSGNTIY
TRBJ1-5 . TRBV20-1 SASQAPNQPQH
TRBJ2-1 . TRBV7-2 ASSLLGGVPYNEQF
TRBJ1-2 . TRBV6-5 ASRQPGVNYGYT
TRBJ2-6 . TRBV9 ASSPHPSSGGASGANVLT
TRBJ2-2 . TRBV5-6 ASSLEVGPRITGELF
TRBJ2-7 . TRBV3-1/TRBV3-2 ASSQAGQGSDEQY
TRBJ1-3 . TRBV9 ASSGDSTGNTIY
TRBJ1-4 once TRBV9 ASSVGVTANEKLF
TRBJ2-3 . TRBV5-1 ASSHRQGNTDTQY
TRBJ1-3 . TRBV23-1 ASRHRGSGNTIY
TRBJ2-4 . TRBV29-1 SVVDRVAKNIQY
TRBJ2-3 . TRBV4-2 ASSIAGVYTDTQY
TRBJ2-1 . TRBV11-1 ASSLTGGRNEQF
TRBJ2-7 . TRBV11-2 ASSQRGGAYEQY
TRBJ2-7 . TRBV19 ASSIGLAYTYEQY
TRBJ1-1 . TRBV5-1 ASSLAKTGQGFGEAF
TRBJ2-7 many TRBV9 ASSAEPSTGPSYEQY
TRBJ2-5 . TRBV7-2 ASSLHGLAGAETQY
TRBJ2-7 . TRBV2 ASNQRGSLRTYEQY
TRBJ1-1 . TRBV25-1 ASSAPRTGDTEAF
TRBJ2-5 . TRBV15 ATSREMRLQTQY